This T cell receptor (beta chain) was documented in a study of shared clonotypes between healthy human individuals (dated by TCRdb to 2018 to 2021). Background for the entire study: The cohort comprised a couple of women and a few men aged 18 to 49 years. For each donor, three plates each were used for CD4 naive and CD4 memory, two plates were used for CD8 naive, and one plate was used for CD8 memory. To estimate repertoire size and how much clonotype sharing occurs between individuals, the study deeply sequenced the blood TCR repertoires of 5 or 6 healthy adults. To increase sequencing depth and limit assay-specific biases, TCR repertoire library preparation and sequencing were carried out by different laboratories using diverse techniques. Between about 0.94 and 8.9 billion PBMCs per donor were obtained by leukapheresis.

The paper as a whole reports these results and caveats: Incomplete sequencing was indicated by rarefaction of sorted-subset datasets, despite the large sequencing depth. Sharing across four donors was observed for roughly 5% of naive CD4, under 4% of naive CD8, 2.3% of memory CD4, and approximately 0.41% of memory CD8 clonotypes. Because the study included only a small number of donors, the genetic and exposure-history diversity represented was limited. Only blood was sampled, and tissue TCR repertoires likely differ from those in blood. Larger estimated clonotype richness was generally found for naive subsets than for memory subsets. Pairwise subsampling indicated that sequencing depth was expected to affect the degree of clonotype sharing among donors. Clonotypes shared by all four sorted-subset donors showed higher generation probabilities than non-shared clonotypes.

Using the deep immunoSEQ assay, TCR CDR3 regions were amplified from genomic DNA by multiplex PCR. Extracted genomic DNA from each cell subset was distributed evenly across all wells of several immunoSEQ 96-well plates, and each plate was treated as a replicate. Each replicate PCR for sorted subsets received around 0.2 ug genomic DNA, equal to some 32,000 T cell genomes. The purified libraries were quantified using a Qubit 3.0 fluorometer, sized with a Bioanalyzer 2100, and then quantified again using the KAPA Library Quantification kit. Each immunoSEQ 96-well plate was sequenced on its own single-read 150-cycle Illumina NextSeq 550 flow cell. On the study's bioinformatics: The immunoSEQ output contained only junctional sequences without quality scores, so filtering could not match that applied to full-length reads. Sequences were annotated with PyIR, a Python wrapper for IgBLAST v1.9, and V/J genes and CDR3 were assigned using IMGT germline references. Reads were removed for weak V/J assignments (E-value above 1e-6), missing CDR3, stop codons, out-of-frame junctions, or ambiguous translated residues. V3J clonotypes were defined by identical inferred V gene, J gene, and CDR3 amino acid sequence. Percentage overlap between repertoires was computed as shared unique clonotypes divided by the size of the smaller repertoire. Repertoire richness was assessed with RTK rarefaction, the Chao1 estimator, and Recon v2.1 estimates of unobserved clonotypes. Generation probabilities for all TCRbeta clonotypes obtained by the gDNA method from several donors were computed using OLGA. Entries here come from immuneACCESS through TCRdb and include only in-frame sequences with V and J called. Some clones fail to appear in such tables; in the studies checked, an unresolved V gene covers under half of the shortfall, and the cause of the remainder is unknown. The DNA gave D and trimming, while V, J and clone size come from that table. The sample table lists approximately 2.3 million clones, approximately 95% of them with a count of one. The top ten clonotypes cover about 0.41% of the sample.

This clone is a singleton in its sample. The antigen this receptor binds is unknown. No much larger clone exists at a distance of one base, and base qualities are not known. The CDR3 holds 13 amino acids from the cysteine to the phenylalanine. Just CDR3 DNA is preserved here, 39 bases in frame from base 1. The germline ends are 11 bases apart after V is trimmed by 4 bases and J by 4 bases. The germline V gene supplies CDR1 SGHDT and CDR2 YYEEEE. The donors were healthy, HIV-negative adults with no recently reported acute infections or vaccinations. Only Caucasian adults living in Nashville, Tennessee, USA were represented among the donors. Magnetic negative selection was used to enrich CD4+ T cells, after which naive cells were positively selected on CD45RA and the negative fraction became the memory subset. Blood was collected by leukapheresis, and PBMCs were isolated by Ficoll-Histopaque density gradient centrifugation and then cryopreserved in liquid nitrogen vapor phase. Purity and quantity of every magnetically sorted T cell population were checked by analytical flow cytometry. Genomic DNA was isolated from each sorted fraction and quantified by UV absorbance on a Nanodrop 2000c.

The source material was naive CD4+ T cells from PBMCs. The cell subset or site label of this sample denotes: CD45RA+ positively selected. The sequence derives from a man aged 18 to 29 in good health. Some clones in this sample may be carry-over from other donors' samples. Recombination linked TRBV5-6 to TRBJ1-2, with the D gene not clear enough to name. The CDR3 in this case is CASSPRGSYGYTF. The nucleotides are TGTGCCAGCAGCCCCCGGGGATCCTATGGCTACACCTTC.